The 5 T cell receptor beta chains in this list originate from one sample, sequenced in a study of response to subunit inactivated influenza vaccine. From the RT-PCR reads, TCRdb called clonotypes with MiXCR, one entry per CDR3 protein. Of 500,000 to 550,000 distinct CDR3 sequences in the sample, about 7.6% were seen once. The sequenced sample was PBMCs from blood, obtained roughly 24 months after vaccination. These receptors were obtained from a man in his fifties or sixties who received an inactivated influenza vaccine.

V and J are TRBV7-9 and TRBJ2-1; weak D call: TRBD2 (6 bases). The CDR3 has 15 residues. Germline lookup yields CDR1 SEHNR and CDR2 FQNEAQ (reference sequence). V was clipped by 4 bases and J by 7 bases, with 17 bases between them. CDR3 in amino acids: CASSSRQRAGNEQFF. Written as DNA, the CDR3 is TGTGCCAGCAGCTCCCGACAGCGGGCAGGTAATGAGCAGTTCTTC.

The chain links TRBV5-1 to TRBJ2-7; D might be TRBD1 (5 bases). The CDR3 extends over 15 amino acids. From germline, CDR1 is SGHRS and CDR2 YFSETQ. Trimming took off 0 bases at V and 3 bases at J, with 13 bases between the two ends. The CDR3 DNA sequence: TGCGCCAGCAGCTTGGGACAGAGAAATTACTACGAGCAGTACTTC. Protein product: CASSLGQRNYYEQYF.

V is TRBV4-3 and J is TRBJ2-7; 7 positions match TRBD1. The length of the CDR3 is 15 residues. CDR1 LGHNA and CDR2 YSLEER come from the germline V gene. V was clipped by 0 bases and J by 3 bases; unmatched bases: 5. For the CDR3, the DNA is TGCGCCAGCAGCCAAGATTGGGACAGAGACTACGAGCAGTACTTC. It codes for CASSQDWDRDYEQYF.

Concerning this clonotype itself: It may be a read error: a sequence one base away is much more abundant. This sequence joins TRBV6-5 and TRBJ1-1; D is perhaps TRBD1 (6 bases). In germline, CDR1 is MNHEY, CDR2 SVGAGI. This CDR3 has 12 amino acids. The CDR3 loop is CDSSSTGGEAFF. The CDR3 bases are TGTGACAGCAGTTCGACAGGAGGTGAAGCTTTCTTT.

This clonotype was counted many times. This sequence joins TRBV2 and TRBJ2-7, with D unclear. With 4 bases removed from V and 2 bases from J, the gap between germline ends came to 15 bases. The CDR3 spans 15 residues. The germline V gene encodes CDR1 SNHLY and CDR2 FYNNEI. In DNA form, the CDR3 reads TGTGCCAGCAGTGTGCTCAGTCCTGGGGCCTACGAGCAGTACTTC. It yields the protein CASSVLSPGAYEQYF.